This record concerns one T cell receptor beta chain sequence. What it binds is unknown. With 60 Vbeta and 13 Jbeta primers, the PCR was carried out. In the study's own analysis: Later work found 65 million to 90 million unique TCR beta chains, with some 11 million shared. Some clones are missing from TCRdb's copy, which holds only in-frame ones; the method was immunoSEQ multiplex PCR. That table gives V, J and clone size, and the DNA gave D and trimming. The sample contains 150,000 to 200,000 clones, approximately 83% of which appear only once. The germline CDR1 and CDR2 sequences are MNHEY and SVGAGI. The CDR3 totals 15 residues. V lost 6 bases and J lost 6, with 20 bases in between. This specimen comes from a study of cytomegalovirus exposure and HLA in healthy donors. As for the study in general: A previous analysis identified around 120 million unique TCR beta sequences derived from some 170 million T cells.

Study results and caveats: The study put under 200 TCR beta chains on its list as cytomegalovirus-associated.

This chain connects TRBV6-5 to TRBJ1-2; D call uncertain. The TCR comes from a boy younger than 10 in good health and CMV-seronegative. Sequencing was done on a sample of PBMCs. CDR3 sequence (DNA): TGTGCCAGCAGCTCGGAGATCCGAAACCAACATGGCTACACCTTC. This gives the protein CASSSEIRNQHGYTF.